The T cell receptor (beta chain) described here comes from a study of blood T cell repertoires in COVID-19 (dated by TCRdb to the early 2020s). Study-wide context: Samples from collaborators originated in the United States, Italy and Spain and spanned both the acute and convalescent phases of COVID-19. The material from the prospective study consisted of cDNA or gDNA derived from T cells, B-cell-depleted T cells, or PBMCs. Deeply sampled blood TCRbeta repertoires from subjects exposed to, actively infected with, or recovered from COVID-19 were included in the dataset. The repertoires were released in a freely available public database intended as a resource for research on the immune response to SARS-CoV-2. The samples were drawn from the first 160 participants of the ongoing ImmuneRACE study and from 1,200 or so subjects provided by 6 global collaborators. Sample metadata almost always included a de-identified subject ID, COVID-19 status, age in years and sex. Where available, HLA class I and class II types were obtained from metadata supplied by the sample provider rather than from assay-based typing. What the work shows at the level of the full study, not this receptor alone: How much clinical and demographic metadata was included differed by source and by participant, and the metadata was provided uncurated.

Whole blood was collected in K2EDTA tubes by collaborating institutions according to the institutions' own protocols. For TCRbeta analysis, collaborators shipped samples as frozen whole blood, isolated PBMCs, or DNA extracted from either of those sample types. TCRbeta CDR3 regions were amplified from genomic DNA using the immunoSEQ Assay, a bias-controlled multiplex PCR. Under the source paper's analysis protocol: The number of nucleated cells in each sample was estimated from the amplification of reference gene primers within the assay. To quantify the absolute abundance of each unique TCRbeta CDR3 rearrangement, sequence reads were collapsed and filtered. For each sample, productive Simpson clonality was calculated by taking the square root of Simpson's diversity index across productive rearrangements. The table was pulled from immuneACCESS by TCRdb, which kept in-frame rearrangements only. Such tables lose some clones; where checked, under half of the loss comes from unresolved V genes, and the rest has no known cause. That table furnishes V, J and clone size, whereas the DNA furnished D and trimming. Present in this sample are approximately 97,000 clones, around 87% of which were seen just once. The ten largest make up just under 20% of the sample.

The trim is 4 bases for V and 0 bases for J, with a gap of 13 bases between the germline ends. Including cysteine and phenylalanine, the CDR3 has 16 amino acids. Only the CDR3 part of the read is kept: 48 bases, read in frame from the first base. The germline V gene yields MGHRA for CDR1 and YSYEKL for CDR2. Remarks on this clone: The antigen it binds to is not known. No quality values exist for individual bases; no much larger clone is one base distant.

The specimen sequenced was peripheral blood. This TCR derives from a human donor in a cohort sampled during active COVID-19. The chain is encoded by TRBV4-1 joined to TRBJ1-3; the D gene is not confidently resolved. The CDR3 protein: CASSPHNTNSGNTIYF. The DNA is TGCGCCAGCAGCCCCCACAACACGAACTCTGGAAACACCATATATTTT.